Following are 8 T cell receptor beta chains from one sample sequenced in a study of cytomegalovirus exposure and HLA in healthy donors. The PCR ran on 60 Vbeta and 13 Jbeta primers. TCRdb keeps only in-frame clones here, not all; method: immunoSEQ multiplex PCR. Of under 140,000 clones listed, about 80% are singletons. The sequencing sample was made of PBMCs. The receptor source for this set is a man aged 25-40 years in good health and CMV-seropositive.

The chain couples TRBV11-2 to TRBJ2-7; TRBD2 agrees at 8 bases. Germline V CDR1 and CDR2: SGHAT, FQNNGV. V was pared by 5 bases and J by 3 bases, with 12 bases of the junction left unmatched. This CDR3 is 16 amino acids long. CDR3 in amino acids: CASSMAGGPGVYEQYF. CDR3 nucleotides: TGTGCCAGCAGCATGGCGGGGGGCCCTGGGGTCTACGAGCAGTACTTC.

This clone was seen once. This sequence joins TRBV15 and TRBJ2-1; tentatively, D is TRBD2 (5 bases). V lost 8 bases and J 5 bases, leaving 10 bases between the germline ends. The CDR3 is 12 residues long. Looked up from germline, CDR1 is LNHNV and CDR2 is YYDKDF (reference sequence). CDR3 residues: CATARADNEQFF. The CDR3 coding sequence is TGTGCCACCGCGAGGGCGGACAATGAGCAGTTCTTC. The variable domain in full, completed from reference TRBV15 and TRBJ2-1, reads DAMVIQNPRYQVTQFGKPVTLSCSQTLNHNVMYWYQQKSSQAPKLLFHYYDKDFNNEADTPDNFQSRRPNTSFCFLDIRSPGLGDTAMYLCATARADNEQFFGPGTRLTVL.

This chain joins TRBV11-2 and TRBJ2-7, with 7 bases aligning to TRBD2. The CDR3 covers 13 residues. V was pared by 3 bases and J by 5 bases, with 4 bases of the junction left unmatched. Germline V gives CDR1 SGHAT, CDR2 FQNNGV. The CDR3 loop is CASSLGRGNEQYF. DNA of the CDR3: TGTGCCAGCAGCTTGGGGCGGGGGAACGAGCAGTACTTC.

This chain uses TRBV6-5 with TRBJ2-1; 12 bases match TRBD1. The V and J ends lost 6 bases and 6 bases, in that order; junction bases with no gene match: 6. The V gene's germline CDR1 is MNHEY and CDR2 SVGAGI. The CDR3 has 15 amino acids. The CDR3 loop is CASSPGTGGFNEQFF. The CDR3 nucleotides read TGTGCCAGCAGCCCCGGGACAGGGGGCTTCAATGAGCAGTTCTTC.

V gene TRBV4-3 combines with J gene TRBJ1-5; no clear D. The CDR3 runs 12 residues. V lost 11 bases, J lost 6 bases, and 14 bases lay in between. Germline CDR1 is LGHNA and CDR2 is YSLEER. This CDR3 reads CAAGRVGQPQHF. For the CDR3, the DNA is TGCGCCGCGGGGAGGGTGGGTCAGCCCCAGCATTTT.

The sample holds a few counts of this clone. This chain links TRBV6-5 with TRBJ1-3; unclear D gene. Trimming took 8 bases from V and 1 from J, leaving 6 bases between them. Looked up from germline, CDR1 is MNHEY and CDR2 is SVGAGI. The CDR3 totals 12 residues. The CDR3 sequence: CASGVSGNTIYF. As DNA, the CDR3 is TGTGCCAGCGGAGTTTCTGGAAACACCATATATTTT.

This chain connects TRBV7-2 to TRBJ2-1; 13 positions match TRBD2. The CDR3 is made up of 15 amino acids. The germline V gene encodes CDR1 SGHTA and CDR2 FQGNSA. The junction had 6 bases not matched to a gene; V was cut back by 5 bases and J by 8 bases. The CDR3 region has the DNA TGTGCCAGCAGCCGACTAGCGGGGGGCCGGGATGAGCAGTTCTTC. Amino acid sequence: CASSRLAGGRDEQFF.

The table lists this clone with a count of one. This rearrangement joins TRBV5-6 to TRBJ2-1, with D possibly TRBD1 on 6 matching bases. Trimming removed 0 bases at V and 3 bases at J, with 10 bases between. Germline V gives CDR1 SGHDT, CDR2 YYEEEE. The CDR3 sequence is 15 residues long. CDR3 DNA: TGTGCCAGCAGCTTGGCAGGGGTTCACTACAATGAGCAGTTCTTC. Translation gives CASSLAGVHYNEQFF.